This T cell receptor beta chain was captured in a study of shared T cell receptors in the human thymus. Produced via immunoSEQ multiplex PCR; TCRdb's table is partial and in-frame only. The table includes some 700,000 clones, around 87% detected once. Germline CDR1 is MNHNY and CDR2 is SVGAGI (reference sequence). Trimming took 7 bases from V and 2 from J, leaving 18 bases between them. The CDR3 runs to 16 residues. This sample was also put to use in a study of human thymus T cells. Turning to that study: Both thymic and peripheral blood repertoires showed apparently biased V and J usage.

This TCR was sampled from a boy under two years old with a congenital heart defect. Input material: thymocytes. The V gene is TRBV6-6, the J gene TRBJ1-3; maybe TRBD1 (5 bases). In nucleotides, the CDR3 is TGTGCCAGCACCCTACACGGGGGGAAAACTGGAAACACCATATATTTT. The encoded protein is CASTLHGGKTGNTIYF.